A single sample is the source of the 2 T cell receptor beta chains below, sequenced in a study of response to subunit inactivated influenza vaccine (dated by TCRdb to the late 2010s). Libraries were prepared through RT-PCR. Instrument used: Illumina HiSeq 2500. The public reads were reanalyzed by TCRdb: fastp trimming at Q25, MiXCR alignment, in-frame beta chains only. Rows matching on CDR3 protein sequence are summarized as one entry with the most common DNA and genes. Recorded for this sample are hundreds of thousands of distinct CDR3 sequences; 6% to 9% of them occurred a single time. 13% of the sample belongs to the ten largest clones. Source: PBMCs from blood, taken less than 25 months after vaccination. These receptor sequences come from a man aged 50-75 years who received an inactivated influenza vaccine. Donor details come from another sample of the same person, matched by shared clones.

This clonotype was seen at least ten times. J is TRBJ1-4 and V is TRBV7-8; 7 bases fit TRBD1. CDR3 length: 17 residues. CDR1 is SGHVS, CDR2 FQNEAQ, per germline. Losses at the gene ends were 3 bases for V and 0 bases for J; bases not matched to a gene: 7. In DNA form, the CDR3 reads TGTGCCAGCAGCTTTCAGGGGGGGCTAGCAACTAATGAAAAACTGTTTTTT. Encoded protein: CASSFQGGLATNEKLFF. Filled out from reference TRBV7-8 and TRBJ1-4, the complete variable domain reads GAGVSQSPRYKVAKRGQDVALRCDPISGHVSLFWYQQALGQGPEFLTYFQNEAQLDKSGLPSDRFFAERPEGSVSTLKIQRTQQEDSAVYLCASSFQGGLATNEKLFFGSGTQLSVL.

J is TRBJ1-2 and V is TRBV20-1; D remains unclear. V lost 7 bases to trimming and J lost 4 bases, with 13 bases between them. This CDR3 contains 12 residues. CDR1 and CDR2 from the germline V gene are DFQATT and SNEGSKA (reference sequence). The DNA for the CDR3 is TGCAGTGGAGGGCCGGGAGGCTATGGCTACACCTTC. This encodes CSGGPGGYGYTF.